This entry features one TCR beta chain sequence. Profiled with immunoSEQ multiplex PCR; TCRdb holds only in-frame clones, not every one. The sample has just under 550,000 clones, around three quarters seen once; the top ten hold 0.013%. This CDR3 is built from 15 residues. CDR1 and CDR2 (germline): GTSNPN, SVGIG (reference sequence). The V gene lost 2 bases and the J gene lost 4 bases, with 17 bases spanning the gap. This entry is derived from a study of shared T cell receptors in the human thymus. These records were also assigned to another study, of human thymus T cells.

What was sequenced was thymocytes. The chain couples TRBV30 to TRBJ2-5; D is perhaps TRBD1 (7 bases). This clonotype originated in a boy in the first two years of life with a congenital heart defect. CDR3 coding DNA: TGTGCCTGGAGTCCCGGGTGGCGGGACAGAGAGACCCAGTACTTC. This gives the protein CAWSPGWRDRETQYF.